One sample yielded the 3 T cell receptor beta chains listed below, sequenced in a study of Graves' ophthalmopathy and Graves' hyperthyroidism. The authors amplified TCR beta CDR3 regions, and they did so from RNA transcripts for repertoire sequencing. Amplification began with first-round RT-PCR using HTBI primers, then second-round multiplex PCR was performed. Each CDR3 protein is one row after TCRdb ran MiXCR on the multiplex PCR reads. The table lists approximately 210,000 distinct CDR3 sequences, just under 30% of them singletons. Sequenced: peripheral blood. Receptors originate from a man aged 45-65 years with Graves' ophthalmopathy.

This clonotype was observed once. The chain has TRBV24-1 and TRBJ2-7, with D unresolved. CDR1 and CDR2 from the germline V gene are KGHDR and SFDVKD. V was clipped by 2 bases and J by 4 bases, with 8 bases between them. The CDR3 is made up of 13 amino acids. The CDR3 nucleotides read TGTGCCACCAGTGATTCGTTACAATACGAGCAGTACTTC. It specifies CATSDSLQYEQYF.

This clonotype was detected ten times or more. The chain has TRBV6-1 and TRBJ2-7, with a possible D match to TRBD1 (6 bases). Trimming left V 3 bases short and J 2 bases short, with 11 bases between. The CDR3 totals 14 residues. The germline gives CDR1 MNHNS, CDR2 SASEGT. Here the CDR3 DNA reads TGTGCCAGCAGTGAGTCCGGGACACCCTACGAGCAGTACTTC. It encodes CASSESGTPYEQYF.

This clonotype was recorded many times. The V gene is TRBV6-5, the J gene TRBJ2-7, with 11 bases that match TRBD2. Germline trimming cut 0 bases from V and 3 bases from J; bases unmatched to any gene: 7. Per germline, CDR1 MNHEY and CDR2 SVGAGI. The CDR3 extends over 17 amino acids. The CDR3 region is CASSYSLPGTSGYEQYF. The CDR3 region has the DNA TGTGCCAGCAGTTACTCGCTACCCGGGACTAGCGGCTACGAGCAGTACTTC.